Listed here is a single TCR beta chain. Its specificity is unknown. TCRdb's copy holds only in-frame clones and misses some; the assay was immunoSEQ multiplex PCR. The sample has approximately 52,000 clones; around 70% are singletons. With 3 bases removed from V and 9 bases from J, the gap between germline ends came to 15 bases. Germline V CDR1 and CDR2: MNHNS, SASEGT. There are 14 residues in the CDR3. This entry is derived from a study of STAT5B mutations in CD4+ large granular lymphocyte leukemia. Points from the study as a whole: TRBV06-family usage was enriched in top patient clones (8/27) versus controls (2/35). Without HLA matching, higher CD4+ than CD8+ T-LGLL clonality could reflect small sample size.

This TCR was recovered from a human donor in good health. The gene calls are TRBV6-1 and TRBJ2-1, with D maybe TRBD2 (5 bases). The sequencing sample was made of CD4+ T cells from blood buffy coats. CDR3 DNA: TGTGCCAGCAGTGAGATCCGATCGGGAAGTGAGCAGTTCTTC. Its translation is CASSEIRSGSEQFF.